These 27 T cell receptor beta chains were sequenced from one sample in a study of blood T cell repertoires in COVID-19. Method: immunoSEQ multiplex PCR; TCRdb's copy keeps in-frame clones and lacks some. The sample lists approximately 200,000 clones, 89% occurring once. Sequencing input: PBMCs or T cells enriched from blood (not recorded which). The receptors stem from a woman aged 40 to 50 with acute COVID-19.

Written as DNA, the CDR3 is TGTGCCAGCAGTGAAAACCGGGGGACTGAAGCTTTCTTT. Its translation is CASSENRGTEAFF. The chain couples TRBV2 to TRBJ1-1, with D tentatively TRBD1 (5 bases). Germline CDR1 and CDR2: SNHLY and FYNNEI. V shed 2 bases and J shed 5 bases, with 9 bases lying between them. The CDR3 has 13 amino acids. The entire variable domain, with the rest obtained from reference TRBV2 and TRBJ1-1, is as follows: EPEVTQTPSHQVTQMGQEVILRCVPISNHLYFYWYRQILGQKVEFLVSFYNNEISEKSEIFDDQFSVERPDGSNFTLKIRSTKLEDSAMYFCASSENRGTEAFFGQGTRLTVV.

Regarding this clone: One end of the junction does not line up with germline, which may come from a read error. The CDR3 nucleotides read TGTGCCAGCAGCCGCGACTCCTTCGAGCAGTACTTC. This translates into CASSRDSFEQYF. The rearrangement joins TRBV7-9 to TRBJ2-7; D not resolved. This CDR3 comprises 12 residues. Germline CDR1 reads SEHNR; CDR2 reads FQNEAQ (reference sequence).

This clone was detected once. The chain carries TRBV7-8 and TRBJ1-5; D remains unclear. This CDR3 has 15 amino acids. Germline CDR1 SGHVS, CDR2 FQNEAQ. The V gene lost 7 bases and the J gene lost 0 bases, with 13 bases spanning the gap. CDR3 sequence: CASILDPYSNQPQHF. The DNA of the CDR3 is TGTGCCAGCATCCTAGACCCTTATAGCAATCAGCCCCAGCATTTT.

The chain is built from TRBV19 and TRBJ2-2; possibly TRBD1 for D (5 bases). Looked up from germline, CDR1 is LNHDA and CDR2 is SQIVND (reference sequence). With 3 bases removed from V and 6 bases from J, the gap between germline ends came to 11 bases. CDR3 length: 14 amino acids. The CDR3 region has the DNA TGTGCCAGTAGTATTCCTCAGGGCCCCGGGGAGCTGTTTTTT. Translated, it gives CASSIPQGPGELFF.

DNA for the CDR3: TGTGCCACCAGCAGAGACCCCCCCATTCAGGTTTCCAATGAGCAGTTCTTC. The encoded protein is CATSRDPPIQVSNEQFF. This chain uses TRBV15 with TRBJ2-1; D gene ambiguous. CDR3 length: 17 amino acids. V lost 0 bases to trimming and J lost 6 bases, with 18 bases between them. Germline lookup yields CDR1 LNHNV and CDR2 YYDKDF (reference sequence).

V gene TRBV7-6 combines with J gene TRBJ2-2; 8 bases are a match to TRBD2. J lost 7 bases, V lost 0 bases, and 7 bases had no gene match. CDR1 and CDR2 from the germline V gene are SGHVS and FNYEAQ. The CDR3 runs 16 residues. CDR3 in DNA: TGTGCCAGCAGCTTAGCTACGCGGGAGGTAGTCGGGGAGCTGTTTTTT. Amino acids: CASSLATREVVGELFF.

The chain is built from TRBV13 and TRBJ2-3, with D maybe TRBD1 (6 bases). The CDR3 has 15 residues. Looked up from germline, CDR1 is PRHDT and CDR2 is FYEKMQ (reference sequence). V was pared by 5 bases and J by 2 bases, with 14 bases between. CDR3 protein: CASSATGYYTDTQYF. The CDR3 nucleotides read TGTGCCAGCAGCGCCACAGGGTATTACACAGATACGCAGTATTTT.

The chain recombines TRBV29-1 with TRBJ2-3, with a weak D call TRBD2 (5 bases). The CDR3 length is 14 residues. The germline gives CDR1 SQVTM, CDR2 ANQGSEA. V lost 3 bases, J lost 2 bases, and 12 bases lay in between. The CDR3 nucleotides read TGCAGCGTTGAGAACTCGGGGTACACAGATACGCAGTATTTT. It is translated as CSVENSGYTDTQYF.

This clone was detected only a few times. This chain uses TRBV18 with TRBJ2-1; 10 positions agree with TRBD2. The V and J ends lost 3 bases and 1 base, in that order; junction bases with no gene match: 6. Germline loops: CDR1 KGHSH, CDR2 LQKENI. CDR3 size: 17 residues. CDR3 residues: CASSPSTSGPSYNEQFF. CDR3 nucleotide sequence: TGTGCCAGCTCACCGTCGACTAGCGGGCCTTCCTACAATGAGCAGTTCTTC.

In this sample, this clone turned up a few times. This chain connects TRBV2 to TRBJ1-5; D is possibly TRBD1 (5 bases). From germline, CDR1 is SNHLY and CDR2 FYNNEI. The length of the CDR3 is 13 residues. V was trimmed by 3 bases and J by 7 bases, leaving 10 bases between them. CDR3 sequence reads: CASSDREWQPQHF. The CDR3 region has the DNA TGTGCCAGCAGTGACAGGGAATGGCAGCCCCAGCATTTT.

The chain joins TRBV24-1 to TRBJ2-7, with 11 bases matching TRBD1. The V gene's germline CDR1 is KGHDR and CDR2 SFDVKD. The V segment lost 4 bases and the J segment 4 bases; nucleotides outside the gene matches: 2. The CDR3 sequence is 14 residues long. Here the CDR3 DNA reads TGTGCCACCAGTGAGGGGACAGGGGGGTACGAGCAGTACTTC. It specifies CATSEGTGGYEQYF.

The rearrangement uses TRBV5-8 and TRBJ1-5, with TRBD1 matching 9 bases. The germline V gene encodes CDR1 SGHTS and CDR2 YDEGEE. V gave up 4 bases and J gave up 4 bases; unmatched junction bases: 3. There are 14 residues in the CDR3. CDR3 in amino acids: CASSGTGRNQPQHF. CDR3 DNA: TGTGCCAGCAGCGGGACAGGGCGGAATCAGCCCCAGCATTTT.

The CDR3 sequence: CASSYSGTSGVYNEQFF. DNA for the CDR3: TGTGCCAGCAGTTACTCCGGGACTAGCGGGGTATACAATGAGCAGTTCTTC. The chain recombines TRBV6-2 or TRBV6-3 with TRBJ2-1; 13 bases line up with TRBD2. Germline V CDR1 and CDR2: MNHEY, SVGEGT. The length of the CDR3 is 17 residues. The V segment lost 0 bases and the J segment 4 bases; nucleotides outside the gene matches: 3.

This chain links TRBV7-2 with TRBJ1-4; 7 bases fit TRBD1. This CDR3 is built from 16 residues. V shed 0 bases and J 8 bases; nucleotides not matched to a gene: 9. Germline values: CDR1 SGHTA, CDR2 FQGNSA. CDR3 amino acids: CASSLAGETGREKLFF. CDR3 nucleotide sequence: TGTGCCAGCAGCTTAGCGGGGGAGACAGGGCGAGAAAAACTGTTTTTT. The full variable domain, with the rest looked up from reference TRBV7-2 and TRBJ1-4, is GAGVSQSPSNKVTEKGKDVELRCDPISGHTALYWYRQSLGQGLEFLIYFQGNSAPDKSGLPSDRFSAERTGGSVSTLTIQRTQQEDSAVYLCASSLAGETGREKLFFGSGTQLSVL.

The rearrangement joins TRBV6-1 to TRBJ1-1; 7 bases align to TRBD1. The CDR3 has 17 amino acids. Germline CDR1 and CDR2: MNHNS and SASEGT. Germline trimming cut 0 bases from V and 1 base from J; bases unmatched to any gene: 8. CDR3 amino acids: CASSEALGGFANTEAFF. CDR3 DNA sequence: TGTGCCAGCAGTGAAGCTCTAGGGGGCTTCGCGAACACTGAAGCTTTCTTT.

V gene TRBV3-1 (or the pseudogene TRBV3-2) combines with J gene TRBJ2-3; 7 nucleotides align to TRBD2. The trim removed 0 bases at V and 0 bases at J, leaving 6 bases unmatched. CDR1 is LGHDT and CDR2 is YNNKEL in the germline V gene (reference sequence). The CDR3 covers 17 residues. The CDR3 coding sequence is TGTGCCAGCAGCCAAGATGGTAGCGGGCCTAGCACAGATACGCAGTATTTT. It is translated as CASSQDGSGPSTDTQYF.

V is TRBV3-1 (or the pseudogene TRBV3-2) and J is TRBJ1-1; 7 positions agree with TRBD1. CDR3 length equals 14 residues. Germline CDR1 and CDR2: LGHDT and YNNKEL (reference sequence). V shed 4 bases and J 2 bases; nucleotides not matched to a gene: 4. The CDR3, as DNA: TGTGCCAGCAGCCCGGGGACAGTAAACACTGAAGCTTTCTTT. Translated: CASSPGTVNTEAFF.

J is TRBJ1-2 and V is TRBV7-9, with TRBD1 identical over 7 bases. V trimming: 5 bases; J trimming: 4 bases; junction bases outside the gene matches: 4. Looked up from germline, CDR1 is SEHNR and CDR2 is FQNEAQ (reference sequence). This CDR3 region has 13 residues. For the CDR3, the DNA is TGTGCCAGCAGCCACCGGGACAGCTATGGCTACACCTTC. Its protein is CASSHRDSYGYTF.

The V and J genes are TRBV6-5 and TRBJ2-6; 9 bases line up with TRBD1. This CDR3 has 15 residues. Germline assignment: CDR1 MNHEY and CDR2 SVGAGI. The J segment lost 1 base and the V segment lost 6 bases, leaving 1 base of the junction unmatched. The CDR3 here is CASRTGGSGANVLTF. The CDR3 DNA is TGTGCCAGCAGGACAGGGGGGTCTGGGGCCAACGTCCTGACTTTC.

J is TRBJ2-5 and V is TRBV7-8, with a possible D match to TRBD2 (5 bases). This CDR3 comprises 15 residues. Trimming took off 5 bases at V and 0 bases at J, with 13 bases between the two ends. Germline V gene sequence: CDR1 SGHVS, CDR2 FQNEAQ. This chain's CDR3 is CASSPWVGDQETQYF. CDR3 nucleotides: TGTGCCAGCAGCCCTTGGGTGGGAGACCAAGAGACCCAGTACTTC.

This clone was counted only a few times. The chain recombines TRBV7-3 with TRBJ2-1, with 12 bases identical to TRBD2. Trimming at V came to 2 bases and at J to 2 bases, leaving 7 bases not matched to a gene. The CDR3 extends over 18 amino acids. Germline loops: CDR1 SGHTA, CDR2 FQGTGA. CDR3 sequence: CASSLFAPSGRAYNEQFF. Written as DNA, the CDR3 is TGTGCCAGCAGCTTATTTGCCCCTAGCGGGAGGGCCTACAATGAGCAGTTCTTC.

This clone came up once. This sequence joins TRBV18 and TRBJ2-7, with D possibly matching TRBD1 (5 bases). The CDR3 spans 13 residues. The germline V and J ends were trimmed by 3 bases and 6 bases, with 12 bases remaining between them. CDR1 and CDR2 (germline): KGHSH, LQKENI. The CDR3 is CASSPSGAAEQYF. CDR3 sequence (DNA): TGTGCCAGCTCACCGAGTGGGGCGGCCGAGCAGTACTTC.

The chain has TRBV19 and TRBJ2-2; D is possibly TRBD1 (6 bases). CDR3 length: 16 residues. Germline-derived CDR1 and CDR2 are LNHDA and SQIVND (reference sequence). Trimming took off 7 bases at V and 3 bases at J, with 18 bases between the two ends. This CDR3 reads CASKSGQSADTGELFF. The CDR3 nucleotides are TGTGCCAGTAAATCCGGACAGTCTGCGGACACCGGGGAGCTGTTTTTT.

This clone was picked up one time. The chain recombines TRBV28 with TRBJ2-3; 13 bases fit TRBD2. J was trimmed by 4 bases and V by 6 bases; bases with no gene match: 4. The CDR3 runs 15 residues. The germline gives CDR1 MDHEN, CDR2 SYDVKM. CDR3 protein: CASSRTSGGADTQYF. CDR3 nucleotides: TGTGCCAGCAGCCGGACTAGCGGGGGAGCAGATACGCAGTATTTT. The full variable domain, completed using reference TRBV28 and TRBJ2-3, is DVKVTQSSRYLVKRTGEKVFLECVQDMDHENMFWYRQDPGLGLRLIYFSYDVKMKEKGDIPEGYSVSREKKERFSLILESASTNQTSMYLCASSRTSGGADTQYFGPGTRLTVL.

The chain links TRBV18 to TRBJ2-7; 10 bases are shared with TRBD1. Looked up from germline, CDR1 is KGHSH and CDR2 is LQKENI. V gave up 6 bases and J gave up 5 bases; unmatched junction bases: 10. The CDR3 loop spans 15 amino acids. CDR3 sequence: CASSATGQGSHEQYF. The CDR3 DNA is TGTGCCAGCTCGGCCACGGGACAGGGGTCCCACGAGCAGTACTTC.

V usage is TRBV9 and J usage is TRBJ2-2; 9 bases map to TRBD2. The J segment lost 9 bases and the V segment lost 0 bases, leaving 3 bases of the junction unmatched. The CDR3 totals 14 residues. The germline V gene encodes CDR1 SGDLS and CDR2 YYNGEE. The CDR3 protein is CASSVGLAGRELFF. The CDR3 DNA sequence: TGTGCCAGCAGCGTAGGTCTAGCGGGAAGGGAGCTGTTTTTT.

The CDR3 region has the DNA TGTGCCAGCATGCGAACAGGGACCTCTAATGAAAAACTGTTTTTT. This sequence encodes CASMRTGTSNEKLFF. V is TRBV6-5 and J is TRBJ1-4; D possibly corresponds to TRBD1 (6 bases). From germline, CDR1 is MNHEY and CDR2 SVGAGI. With 7 bases removed from V and 3 bases from J, the gap between germline ends came to 15 bases. The CDR3 contains 15 residues.